The source of this TCR beta chain is a study of T cells in localized non-small cell lung cancer. Clones were sequenced by immunoSEQ multiplex PCR, and TCRdb holds only the in-frame ones, with some missing. The top ten clones hold approximately 5.4% of a sample with fewer than 35,000 clones, over 80% of them seen once. General study results and limits: Uninvolved adjacent lung showed peak T cell clonality, exceeding tumor. Increased T cell density in blood showed an association with longer overall survival. Among the top 100 tumor clones, a median about 57 appeared in adjacent lung.

A word on this clone: What it recognizes is unknown.

The V and J ends lost 5 bases and 6 bases respectively, with 11 bases between them. The CDR3 loop spans 12 amino acids. Germline V CDR1 and CDR2: MDHEN, SYDVKM. This clonotype was obtained from a man aged 35 to 70 with stage II lung adenocarcinoma. Sequencing was performed on PBMCs, taken before any cancer treatment. The V and J genes are TRBV28 and TRBJ2-7, with D uncertain. CDR3 sequence: CASSAPPGEQYF. The CDR3 bases are TGTGCCAGCAGTGCCCCCCCGGGCGAGCAGTACTTC. The whole variable domain, filled in from reference TRBV28 and TRBJ2-7, reads DVKVTQSSRYLVKRTGEKVFLECVQDMDHENMFWYRQDPGLGLRLIYFSYDVKMKEKGDIPEGYSVSREKKERFSLILESASTNQTSMYLCASSAPPGEQYFGPGTRLTVT.